The 5 T cell receptor beta chains reported below all come from one sample, sequenced in a study of blood T cell repertoires in COVID-19. Using immunoSEQ multiplex PCR, the repertoire was profiled, and TCRdb retains in-frame clones only, with some absent. The sample has 35,000 to 45,000 clones, approximately 85% seen once. Sequenced material: peripheral blood. These TCRs come from a human donor in a cohort sampled during active COVID-19.

The chain couples TRBV30 to TRBJ1-2; D is perhaps TRBD1 (6 bases). V was pared by 0 bases and J by 4 bases, with 9 bases between. The CDR3 is 13 amino acids. The germline V gene has CDR1 GTSNPN and CDR2 SVGIG (reference sequence). For the CDR3, the DNA is TGTGCCTGGAGTGTTATGACAGGCTATGGCTACACCTTC. Translating gives CAWSVMTGYGYTF.

This sequence joins TRBV6-1 and TRBJ2-1, with TRBD2 matching 8 bases. Trimming removed 4 bases from V and 7 bases from J; junction bases left unmatched: 12. CDR1 and CDR2 from the germline V gene are MNHNS and SASEGT. This CDR3 has 16 amino acids. The CDR3 spells CASSGRGSGTRNEQFF. CDR3 in DNA: TGTGCCAGCAGTGGGAGGGGTAGCGGGACGAGGAATGAGCAGTTCTTC.

The chain couples TRBV18 to TRBJ2-2; a weak D match, TRBD2 (7 bases). Deletions cut 3 bases from V and 4 bases from J, with 18 bases between. CDR3 size: 17 residues. Per the germline V gene, CDR1 is KGHSH and CDR2 is LQKENI. The chain's CDR3 is CASSPLGRGRFTGELFF. DNA for the CDR3: TGTGCCAGCTCACCCCTCGGGCGGGGGCGATTCACCGGGGAGCTGTTTTTT.

V gene TRBV6-5 combines with J gene TRBJ2-7, with a tentative D call TRBD2 (6 bases). The CDR3 has 15 residues. Looked up from germline, CDR1 is MNHEY and CDR2 is SVGAGI. V lost 6 bases and J lost 2, with 17 bases in between. CDR3 sequence: CASSVSGTPTYEQYF. CDR3 bases: TGTGCCAGCAGCGTTTCCGGGACTCCAACCTACGAGCAGTACTTC.

V and J are TRBV7-3 and TRBJ1-2; no reliable D call. CDR3 length: 13 residues. Per germline, CDR1 SGHTA and CDR2 FQGTGA. Trimming took 0 bases from V and 2 from J, leaving 4 bases between them. The CDR3: CASSLTQNYGYTF. CDR3 bases: TGTGCCAGCAGCTTAACCCAAAACTATGGCTACACCTTC.